The rows below give T cell receptor beta chains drawn from one sample of a study of OX40 agonist ivuxolimab in advanced cancers. TCRdb's table, derived via immunoSEQ multiplex PCR, lists solely in-frame clones and lacks some. In the table there are tens of thousands of clones, approximately 91% of which are singletons. The sample consisted of CD4+ or CD8+ T cells sorted from blood, taken in a trial of the OX40 agonist ivuxolimab. These receptors came from an adult with an advanced solid tumor such as melanoma, head and neck, liver or kidney cancer. Both conserved end residues are part of each CDR3. D genes are given only for firm matches. Expanded clones get a size class; other rows say once, few or many, or leave the size out.

>TRBJ2-2|TRBV29-1|.|.
CSVGVLATGELFF
TGCAGCGTTGGGGTGTTAGCCACCGGGGAGCTGTTTTTT
>TRBJ2-2|TRBV10-3|TRBD2|.
CAILGTRGSGELFF
TGTGCCATCCTCGGGACGCGGGGGTCCGGGGAGCTGTTTTTT
>TRBJ2-7|TRBV30|.|.
CASQPGPYEQYF
TGTGCCTCCCAGCCGGGTCCCTACGAGCAGTACTTC
>TRBJ1-2|TRBV20-1|.|.
CSARDRSGYTF
TGCAGTGCTAGAGATCGGAGTGGCTACACCTTC
>TRBJ2-1|TRBV9|.|.
CASSPQGRGPYNEQFF
TGTGCCAGCAGCCCGCAAGGGCGGGGGCCCTACAATGAGCAGTTCTTC
>TRBJ2-2|TRBV5-6|TRBD1|.
CASSPGQGATGELFF
TGTGCCAGCAGCCCCGGACAGGGGGCGACCGGGGAGCTGTTTTTT
>TRBJ2-5|TRBV9|TRBD2|.
CASSVRGGRGRETQYF
TGTGCCAGCAGCGTAAGAGGCGGGAGAGGTCGTGAGACCCAGTACTTC
>TRBJ1-5|TRBV6-6|.|few
CASSYSESNQPQHF
TGTGCCAGCAGTTACTCCGAGAGCAATCAGCCCCAGCATTTT
>TRBJ2-1|TRBV11-3|TRBD1|.
CASSLEGQEYNEQFF
TGTGCCAGCAGCTTAGAGGGACAGGAATACAATGAGCAGTTCTTC
>TRBJ2-7|TRBV29-1|.|.
CSVGGLSEQYF
TGCAGCGTGGGGGGATTGTCCGAGCAGTACTTC
>TRBJ1-2|TRBV29-1|TRBD1|once
CSVRGTENYGYTF
TGCAGCGTCCGCGGGACAGAGAACTATGGCTACACCTTC
>TRBJ2-6|TRBV13|.|.
CASSRHDSGANVLTF
TGTGCCAGCAGCCGTCATGACTCTGGGGCCAACGTCCTGACTTTC
>TRBJ2-5|TRBV7-3|.|once
CASSLGDYMGETQYF
TGTGCCAGCAGCTTAGGGGATTATATGGGCGAGACCCAGTACTTC
>TRBJ2-1|TRBV2|.|.
CASLFGGPGNEQFF
TGTGCCAGTCTATTCGGGGGCCCCGGCAATGAGCAGTTCTTC
>TRBJ2-7|TRBV4-1|TRBD2|.
CASSPRLAGVGEQYF
TGCGCCAGCAGCCCCCGACTAGCGGGAGTAGGAGAGCAGTACTTC
>TRBJ2-5|TRBV6-6|TRBD2|.
CASRSSGSAGETQYF
TGTGCCAGCAGGTCCAGCGGGAGCGCCGGGGAGACCCAGTACTTC
>TRBJ1-2|TRBV28|.|.
CASSLGSLYGYTF
TGTGCCAGCAGTCTCGGATCGCTATATGGCTACACCTTC
>TRBJ1-1|TRBV27|TRBD1|.
CASSNPGQGNTEAFF
TGTGCCAGCAGTAATCCGGGACAGGGGAACACTGAAGCTTTCTTT
>TRBJ2-3|TRBV6-1|.|.
CASSEAEDTQYF
TGTGCCAGCAGTGAAGCGGAAGATACGCAGTATTTT
>TRBJ1-2|TRBV7-3|.|once
CASSSLAAGERGYTF
TGTGCCAGCAGCTCCCTAGCCGCAGGGGAACGTGGCTACACCTTC
>TRBJ2-3|TRBV16|TRBD2|.
CASSQLAGGTDTQYF
TGTGCCAGCAGCCAACTAGCGGGAGGCACAGATACGCAGTATTTT
>TRBJ1-1|TRBV19|.|.
CASSINRAEAFF
TGTGCCAGTAGTATCAACCGGGCTGAAGCTTTCTTT
>TRBJ2-1|TRBV2|.|.
CASTPGAYNGQFF
TGTGCGAGCACCCCGGGCGCGTACAATGGGCAGTTCTTC
>TRBJ2-1|TRBV7-3|TRBD1|.
CASSPRGQGGHEQFF
TGTGCCAGCAGCCCCCGGGGACAGGGAGGGCATGAGCAGTTCTTC
>TRBJ1-3|TRBV10-3|.|.
CAIAENPGVGNTIYF
TGTGCCATCGCCGAGAACCCAGGGGTTGGAAACACCATATATTTT
>TRBJ2-5|TRBV19|TRBD2|once
CASSIDGLAGGEQYF
TGTGCCAGTAGTATAGATGGTCTGGCGGGAGGGGAGCAGTACTTC
>TRBJ1-1|TRBV6-5|TRBD1|.
CASSWTGGTEAFF
TGTGCCAGCAGTTGGACAGGGGGAACTGAAGCTTTCTTT
>TRBJ2-1|TRBV11-2|TRBD2|.
CASSSSGLAGGGEQFF
TGTGCCAGCAGCTCCTCGGGACTAGCGGGGGGGGGTGAGCAGTTCTTC
>TRBJ1-5|TRBV2|TRBD1|.
CASKKAGTGYQPQHF
TGTGCCAGCAAAAAGGCAGGGACAGGGTATCAGCCCCAGCATTTT
>TRBJ2-5|TRBV29-1|.|.
CSVERNQETQYF
TGCAGCGTTGAACGTAACCAAGAGACCCAGTACTTC
>TRBJ2-7|TRBV19|.|once
CASKGSTYEQYF
TGTGCCAGTAAGGGCAGTACCTACGAGCAGTACTTC
>TRBJ1-1|TRBV5-1|.|.
CASRRGPMNTEAFF
TGCGCCAGCAGACGGGGACCGATGAACACTGAAGCTTTCTTT
>TRBJ1-5|TRBV18|TRBD1|.
CASSQTGDQPQHF
TGTGCCAGCTCGCAAACAGGGGATCAGCCCCAGCATTTT
>TRBJ1-1|TRBV27|.|.
CASSSRIYTEAFF
TGTGCCAGCAGTTCACGGATCTACACTGAAGCTTTCTTT
>TRBJ1-3|TRBV28|.|.
CASSLGFQGPGNTIYF
TGTGCCAGCAGTTTGGGGTTCCAGGGGCCTGGAAACACCATATATTTT
>TRBJ1-1|TRBV18|.|.
CASSPIDSENTEAFF
TGCGCCAGCTCACCCATAGACAGTGAGAACACTGAAGCTTTCTTT
>TRBJ1-6|TRBV28|.|.
CASRGVYYNSPLHF
TGTGCCAGCAGGGGGGTTTATTATAATTCACCCCTCCACTTT
>TRBJ1-3|TRBV2|.|.
CASRRGGADIGNTIYF
TGTGCCAGCAGGAGGGGGGGGGCGGATATTGGAAACACCATATATTTT
>TRBJ1-2|TRBV6-5|.|.
CASSLTNYGYTF
TGTGCCAGCAGTCTGACTAACTATGGCTACACCTTC
>TRBJ1-5|TRBV6-5|.|.
CASSVMFSGNQPQHF
TGTGCCAGCAGTGTAATGTTTTCGGGCAATCAGCCCCAGCATTTT